This T cell receptor beta chain was sequenced for a study of CD8+ T cells in alopecia areata. Overall study: Twice a day, 5 to 10 mg of oral tofacitinib was administered to treated patients.

For this clone: Its antigen is still unknown.

Sample treatment: oral pan-JAK inhibitor, 5-10 mg twice daily. Points from the study as a whole: Higher clonality than in normal scalp was seen in lesional scalp, especially alopecia totalis/universalis. In blood and scalp, many expanded lesional clones persisted during tofacitinib. Scalp sample data also include resident alphabeta T cells from normal skin.

cDNA reverse transcribed from extracted RNA served as the sequencing template. The protocol was immunoSEQ multiplex PCR, while the TCRdb copy is restricted to in-frame clones and leaves out a portion. The sample consists of about 150,000 clones, 54% of them appearing once. The specimen was CD8+ T cells sorted from blood, collected at week 4, from a patient treated with tofacitinib. This TCR derives from a human donor with alopecia areata.

The CDR3 spells CSARGRTSYEQYF. CDR3 nucleotides: TGCAGCGCCAGGGGTCGAACTTCCTACGAGCAGTACTTC. The rearrangement links TRBV29-1 to TRBJ2-7; possible D gene TRBD1, 6 bases. The CDR3 runs to 13 residues. Trimming removed 7 bases from V and 1 base from J, with 14 bases in between. Germline loops: CDR1 SQVTM, CDR2 ANQGSEA.